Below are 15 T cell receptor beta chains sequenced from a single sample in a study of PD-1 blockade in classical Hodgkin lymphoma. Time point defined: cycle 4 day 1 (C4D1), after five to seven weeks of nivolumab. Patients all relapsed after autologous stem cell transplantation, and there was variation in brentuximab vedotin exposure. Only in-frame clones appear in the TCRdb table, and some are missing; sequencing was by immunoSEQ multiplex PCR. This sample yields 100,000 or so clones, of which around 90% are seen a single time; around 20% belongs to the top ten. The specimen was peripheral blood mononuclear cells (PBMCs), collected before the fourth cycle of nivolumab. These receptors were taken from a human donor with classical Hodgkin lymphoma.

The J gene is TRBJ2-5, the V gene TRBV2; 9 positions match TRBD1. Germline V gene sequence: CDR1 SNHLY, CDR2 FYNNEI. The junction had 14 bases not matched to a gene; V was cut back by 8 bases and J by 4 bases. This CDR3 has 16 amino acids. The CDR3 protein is CASYGLGQGQRETQYF. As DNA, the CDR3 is TGTGCCAGCTACGGGTTAGGACAGGGGCAAAGAGAGACCCAGTACTTC.

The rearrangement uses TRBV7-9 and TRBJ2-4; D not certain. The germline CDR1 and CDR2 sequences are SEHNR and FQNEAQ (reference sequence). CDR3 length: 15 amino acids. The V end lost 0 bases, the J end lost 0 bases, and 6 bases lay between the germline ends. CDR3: CASSLATLAKNIQYF. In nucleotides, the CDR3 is TGTGCCAGCAGCTTAGCGACACTAGCCAAAAACATTCAGTACTTC. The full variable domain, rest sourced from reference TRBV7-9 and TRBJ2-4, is DTGVSQNPRHKITKRGQNVTFRCDPISEHNRLYWYRQTLGQGPEFLTYFQNEAQLEKSRLLSDRFSAERPKGSFSTLEIQRTEQGDSAMYLCASSLATLAKNIQYFGAGTRLSVL.

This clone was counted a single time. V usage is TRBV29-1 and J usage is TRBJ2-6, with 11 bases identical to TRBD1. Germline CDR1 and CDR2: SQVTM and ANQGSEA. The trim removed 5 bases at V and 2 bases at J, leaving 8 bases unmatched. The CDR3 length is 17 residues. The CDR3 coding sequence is TGCAGCGTTTTCCTCGGGACAGGGGGAACTGGGGCCAACGTCCTGACTTTC. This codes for CSVFLGTGGTGANVLTF.

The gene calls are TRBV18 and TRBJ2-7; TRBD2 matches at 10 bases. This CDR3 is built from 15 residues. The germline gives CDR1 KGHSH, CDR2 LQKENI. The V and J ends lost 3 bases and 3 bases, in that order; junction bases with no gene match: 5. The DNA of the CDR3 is TGTGCCAGCTCACCGAACCGACTAGCGGGCTACGAGCAGTACTTC. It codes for CASSPNRLAGYEQYF. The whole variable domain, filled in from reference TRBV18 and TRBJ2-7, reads NAGVMQNPRHLVRRRGQEARLRCSPMKGHSHVYWYRQLPEEGLKFMVYLQKENIIDESGMPKERFSAEFPKEGPSILRIQQVVRGDSAAYFCASSPNRLAGYEQYFGPGTRLTVT.

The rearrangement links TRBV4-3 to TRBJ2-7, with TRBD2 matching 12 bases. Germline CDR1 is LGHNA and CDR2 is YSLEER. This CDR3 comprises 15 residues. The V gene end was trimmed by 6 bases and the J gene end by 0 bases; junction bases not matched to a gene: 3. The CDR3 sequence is CASSPTSGSSYEQYF. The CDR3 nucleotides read TGCGCCAGCAGTCCGACTAGCGGGAGCTCCTACGAGCAGTACTTC.

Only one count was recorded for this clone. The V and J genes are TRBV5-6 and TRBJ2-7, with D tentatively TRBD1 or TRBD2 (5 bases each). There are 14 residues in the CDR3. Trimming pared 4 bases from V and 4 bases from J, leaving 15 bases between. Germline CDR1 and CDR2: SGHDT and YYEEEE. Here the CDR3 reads CASSIRDPPYEQYF. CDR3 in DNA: TGTGCCAGCAGCATACGGGACCCCCCTTACGAGCAGTACTTC.

CDR3 in amino acids: CASTQTGWLETQYF. CDR3 DNA: TGTGCCAGTACCCAGACAGGGTGGTTAGAGACCCAGTACTTC. The chain is built from TRBV19 and TRBJ2-5; the match to TRBD1 covers 7 bases. The CDR3 totals 14 residues. V shed 7 bases and J 4 bases; nucleotides not matched to a gene: 9. Germline V gives CDR1 LNHDA, CDR2 SQIVND (reference sequence).

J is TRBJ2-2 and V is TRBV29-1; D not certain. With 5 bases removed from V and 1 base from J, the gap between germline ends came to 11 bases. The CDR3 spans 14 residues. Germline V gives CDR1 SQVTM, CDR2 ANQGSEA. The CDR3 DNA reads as TGCAGCGTTTTAAGGACCGAGAACACCGGGGAGCTGTTTTTT. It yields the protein CSVLRTENTGELFF.

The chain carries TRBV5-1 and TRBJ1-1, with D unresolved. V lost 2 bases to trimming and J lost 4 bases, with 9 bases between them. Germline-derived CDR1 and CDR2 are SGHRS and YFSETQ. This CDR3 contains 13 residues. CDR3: CASSFSQATEAFF. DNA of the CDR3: TGCGCCAGCAGCTTCTCCCAAGCCACTGAAGCTTTCTTT.

The CDR3 spells CASSLDGYNQPQHF. In DNA form, the CDR3 reads TGTGCCAGCAGTCTCGACGGTTACAATCAGCCCCAGCATTTT. The J gene is TRBJ1-5, the V gene TRBV27; D is undetermined. The germline V gene encodes CDR1 MNHEY and CDR2 SMNVEV (reference sequence). The CDR3 runs to 14 residues. Trimming stripped 5 bases from V and 3 bases from J, with 11 bases between.

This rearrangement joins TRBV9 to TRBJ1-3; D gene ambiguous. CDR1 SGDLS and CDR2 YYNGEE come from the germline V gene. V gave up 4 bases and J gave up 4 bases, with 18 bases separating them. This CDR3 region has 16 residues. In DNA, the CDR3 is TGTGCCAGCAGCACCTCCCCTATCGCCAAGGGAAACACCATATATTTT. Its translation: CASSTSPIAKGNTIYF.

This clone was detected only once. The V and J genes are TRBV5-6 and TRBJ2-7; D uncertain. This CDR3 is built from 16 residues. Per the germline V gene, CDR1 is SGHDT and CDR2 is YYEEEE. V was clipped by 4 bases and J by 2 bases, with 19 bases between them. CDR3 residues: CASSPWPKEKTYEQYF. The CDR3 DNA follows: TGTGCCAGCAGCCCCTGGCCTAAAGAAAAGACCTACGAGCAGTACTTC.

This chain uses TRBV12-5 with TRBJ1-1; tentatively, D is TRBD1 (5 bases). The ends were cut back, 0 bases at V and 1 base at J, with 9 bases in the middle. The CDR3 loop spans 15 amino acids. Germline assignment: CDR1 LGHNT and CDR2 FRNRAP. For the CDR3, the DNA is TGTGCTAGTGGTTTGGTAGGGGCGACGAACACTGAAGCTTTCTTT. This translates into CASGLVGATNTEAFF. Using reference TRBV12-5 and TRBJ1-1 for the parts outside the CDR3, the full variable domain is DARVTQTPRHKVTEMGQEVTMRCQPILGHNTVFWYRQTMMQGLELLAYFRNRAPLDDSGMPKDRFSAEMPDATLATLKIQPSEPRDSAVYFCASGLVGATNTEAFFGQGTRLTVV.

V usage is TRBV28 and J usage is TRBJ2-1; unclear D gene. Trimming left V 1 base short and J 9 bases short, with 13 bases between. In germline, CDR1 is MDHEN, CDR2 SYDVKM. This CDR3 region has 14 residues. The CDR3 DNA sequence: TGTGCCAGCAGTTTATTTCGGCGAAAAGGTGAGCAGTTCTTC. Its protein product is CASSLFRRKGEQFF.

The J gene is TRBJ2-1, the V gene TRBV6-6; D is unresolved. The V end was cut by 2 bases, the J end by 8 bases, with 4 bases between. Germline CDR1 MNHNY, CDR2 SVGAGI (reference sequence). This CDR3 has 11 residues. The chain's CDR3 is CASSYVDEQFF. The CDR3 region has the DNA TGTGCCAGCAGTTACGTTGATGAGCAGTTCTTC.